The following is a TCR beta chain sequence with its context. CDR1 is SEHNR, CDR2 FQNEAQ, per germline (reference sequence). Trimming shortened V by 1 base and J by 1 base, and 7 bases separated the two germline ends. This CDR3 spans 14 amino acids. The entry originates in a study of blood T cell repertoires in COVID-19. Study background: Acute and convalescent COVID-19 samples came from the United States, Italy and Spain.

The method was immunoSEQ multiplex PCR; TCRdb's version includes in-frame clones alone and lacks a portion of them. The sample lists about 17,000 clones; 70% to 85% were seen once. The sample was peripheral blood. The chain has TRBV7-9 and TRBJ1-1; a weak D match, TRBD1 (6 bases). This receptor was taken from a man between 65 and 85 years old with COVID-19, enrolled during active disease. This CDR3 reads CASSLGTANTEAFF. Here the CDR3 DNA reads TGTGCCAGCAGCTTAGGGACAGCGAACACTGAAGCTTTCTTT.